This T cell receptor (beta chain) emerged from a study of neurological immune-mediated disorders. CDR3 length equals 13 residues. V was clipped by 2 bases and J by 6 bases, with 12 bases between them. Germline lookup yields CDR1 SGHDT and CDR2 YYEEEE. Findings and caveats of the study: No CDR3 amino acid sequences recurred among expanded clones across subjects, suggesting private repertoires in all groups.

Synthesis of cDNA was performed by 5'RACE using 10-nucleotide random UMIs. Sequencing runs each yielded over 200 million TCR-beta sequences from 15-18 subjects. TCRdb called the 5' RACE reads again in MiXCR, with one record for every CDR3 protein. Counted here are 85,000 to 90,000 distinct CDR3 sequences, around 3.5% occurring once; the ten biggest clones make up roughly 2.9%. This clonotype has at least ten counts. The antigen is undetermined. The sequence derives from a woman aged 50 to 65 with multiple sclerosis. The chain recombines TRBV5-6 with TRBJ2-7; perhaps TRBD1 as D (6 bases). Sequences were obtained from PBMCs. CDR3 amino acids: CASSLQGWGEQYF. DNA for the CDR3: TGTGCCAGCAGCTTACAGGGCTGGGGCGAGCAGTACTTC.